The clone carrying this T cell receptor beta chain appeared a single time. What it binds is not known. The CDR3 has 17 residues. The germline CDR1 and CDR2 sequences are SGDLS and YYNGEE. The V gene end was trimmed by 4 bases and the J gene end by 4 bases; junction bases not matched to a gene: 8. The data stem from a study of graft-versus-host responses after intestinal transplantation. Study background: Each transplant was multivisceral, liver-intestinal, or isolated intestinal. All recipients got anti-thymocyte globulin induction, then tacrolimus and steroids for approximately three years.

Using immunoSEQ multiplex PCR, the repertoire was profiled, and TCRdb retains in-frame clones only, with some absent. The sample has 25,000 to 30,000 clones, around 94% seen once. Study-level results: Some GvH clones appeared in ileal mucosa or blood before recipient bone marrow.

Sequences were derived from PBMCs, sampled just over 29 days after intestinal transplant. This TCR was recovered from a human patient who received an intestinal transplant, so some T cells may come from the graft donor. The chain recombines TRBV9 with TRBJ2-2, with TRBD2 identical over 12 bases. CDR3 protein: CASSPLTSGSITGELFF. CDR3 DNA: TGTGCCAGCAGCCCCCTGACTAGCGGGAGTATCACCGGGGAGCTGTTTTTT.